These T cell receptor beta chains were read from a single sample in a study of blood T cell repertoires in COVID-19. Profiling relied on immunoSEQ multiplex PCR, and the TCRdb table lists in-frame clones only, not all of them. The data hold just over 85,000 clones, with 70% to 90% observed a single time. Sequenced sample: peripheral blood. Every receptor here comes from a man over 45 with acute or convalescent COVID-19. Each CDR3 is given with its conserved first and last residue. The D gene is left open where the match is weak. Expanded clones get a size class; other rows say once, few or many, or leave the size out.

V gene,D gene,clone size,J gene,CDR3 DNA,CDR3 protein
TRBV2,.,.,TRBJ2-3,TGTGCCAGCAAGGGGGGGGTAGGGAGCACAGATACGCAGTATTTT,CASKGGVGSTDTQYF
TRBV9,TRBD1,.,TRBJ1-2,TGTGCCAGCAGCGTGGGACAGGGGGATCTCTATGGCTACACCTTC,CASSVGQGDLYGYTF
TRBV6-5,TRBD1,.,TRBJ1-1,TGTGCCAGCAGTCGGGACAGAGGAGGGCAAGAAGCTTTCTTT,CASSRDRGGQEAFF
TRBV7-3,.,.,TRBJ1-4,TGTGCCAGCAGCTCCCAGAAACCAGGGGATACTGGGAAACTGTTTTTT,CASSSQKPGDTGKLFF
TRBV28,.,.,TRBJ1-2,TGTGCCAGCAGTGCACAACGGACAGTGCTTTATGGCTACACCTTC,CASSAQRTVLYGYTF
TRBV3-1/TRBV3-2,TRBD1,.,TRBJ2-4,TGTGCCAGCAGCCAAGTGAACATGGCAGGGGGCTTAAACATTCAGTACTTC,CASSQVNMAGGLNIQYF
TRBV6-5,.,.,TRBJ1-4,TGTGCCAGCAGCCACAGGGTAAATGAAAAACTGTTTTTT,CASSHRVNEKLFF
TRBV21-1,.,.,TRBJ1-2,TGTGCCAGCAGCAAAGTTGGGCGGGTCTATGGCTACACCTTC,CASSKVGRVYGYTF
TRBV5-1,TRBD1,.,TRBJ1-1,TGCGCCAGCAGCCACGACAGGGTTGGAGGGAACACTGAAGCTTTCTTT,CASSHDRVGGNTEAFF
TRBV11-2,.,.,TRBJ1-4,TGTGCCAGCAGGACAGGCTTCAATGAAAAACTGTTTTTT,CASRTGFNEKLFF
TRBV18,.,.,TRBJ1-5,TGTGCCAGCTCCCGAAGGCCGGGGGATAGCAATCAGCCCCAGCATTTT,CASSRRPGDSNQPQHF
TRBV18,.,once,TRBJ2-1,TGTGCCAGCTCACTATACAATTGGCAGTTCTTC,CASSLYNWQFF
TRBV19,.,.,TRBJ2-1,TGTGCCAGTAGTATAGATTGGACTCCTCACAATGAGCAGTTCTTC,CASSIDWTPHNEQFF
TRBV19,.,.,TRBJ2-2,TGTGCCAGCGTTAAGACAGGCACCGGGGAGCTGTTTTTT,CASVKTGTGELFF
TRBV5-1,.,once,TRBJ2-5,TGCGCCAGCAGCTTGGACCCGACATACCGAGAGACCCAGTACTTC,CASSLDPTYRETQYF
TRBV6-5,TRBD2,once,TRBJ2-1,TGTGCCACCCGACTAGCGGGGGGTTTCTACAATGAGCAGTTCTTC,CATRLAGGFYNEQFF
TRBV6-5,.,.,TRBJ2-5,TGTGCCAGCAGCCCCGGGACTGCGTCCCACGAGACCCAGTACTTC,CASSPGTASHETQYF
TRBV7-9,.,.,TRBJ2-7,TGTGCCAGCAGGAAAGGACAGCTCTACGAGCAGTACTTC,CASRKGQLYEQYF
TRBV4-2,TRBD1,.,TRBJ1-5,TGTGCCAGCAGCCCGGGACAGGGGGTCCAGGATAGCAATCAGCCCCAGCATTTT,CASSPGQGVQDSNQPQHF
TRBV11-1,.,.,TRBJ1-6,TGTGCCAGCAGCTCCGCCCCACCCAGGGGCAGCTCACCCCTCCACTTT,CASSSAPPRGSSPLHF
TRBV30,.,.,TRBJ1-3,TGTGCCTGGATCAGGGTCCTTGGAAACACCATATATTTT,CAWIRVLGNTIYF
TRBV5-1,.,.,TRBJ2-6,TGCGCCAGCAGCTTGGAGGCGGTCTCTGGGGCCAACGTCCTGACTTTC,CASSLEAVSGANVLTF
TRBV7-3,.,.,TRBJ2-1,TGTGCCAGCAGCCCTTACAGGGAGAATGAGCAGTTCTTC,CASSPYRENEQFF
TRBV6-5,TRBD1,few,TRBJ2-4,TGTGCCAGCAGTCCACCCAGGACAGGGCTAAACATTCAGTACTTC,CASSPPRTGLNIQYF
TRBV9,TRBD1,.,TRBJ2-1,TGTGCCAGCAGCGTAGCAACGTCACAGGGGAGCTCCTACAATGAGCAGTTCTTC,CASSVATSQGSSYNEQFF
TRBV29-1,.,.,TRBJ2-3,TGCAGCGTTGAAGGTTTCCAGAGCACAGATACGCAGTATTTT,CSVEGFQSTDTQYF
TRBV7-2,TRBD2,.,TRBJ2-3,TGTGCCAGCAGCTTATGGGCTAGCGGGGATACGCAGTATTTT,CASSLWASGDTQYF
TRBV6-1,.,.,TRBJ1-4,TGTGCCAGCAGTGAAGGGAGCCGGATTAATGAAAAACTGTTTTTT,CASSEGSRINEKLFF
TRBV4-1,.,.,TRBJ1-1,TGCGCCAGCAGCCCCGAAACAGGGAGAGGGACTGAAGCTTTCTTT,CASSPETGRGTEAFF
TRBV19,TRBD1,once,TRBJ2-1,TGTGCCAGTAGTATAGCAGGGGGCGGCTTCAATGAGCAGTTCTTC,CASSIAGGGFNEQFF
TRBV6-5,.,.,TRBJ1-1,TGTGCCAGCAGTTACGAGGGTATTGGGAACACTGAAGCTTTCTTT,CASSYEGIGNTEAFF
TRBV11-2,.,.,TRBJ1-2,TGTGCCAGCAGCCCCGGAGGGGATTGGGGCTACACCTTC,CASSPGGDWGYTF
TRBV9,.,.,TRBJ1-2,TGTGCCAGCAGCCCAAGGAGGGGAGCTGGCTACACCTTC,CASSPRRGAGYTF
TRBV27,TRBD2,.,TRBJ2-3,TGTGCCAGCAGTCCCGCAAAATTAGCGGGGGGAGATACGCAGTATTTT,CASSPAKLAGGDTQYF
TRBV30,.,.,TRBJ1-1,TGTGCCTGGAGTGTACGCAGGGGCGCTTTCTTT,CAWSVRRGAFF
TRBV6-5,.,.,TRBJ2-7,TGTGCCAGCAGCTCCGGGATCTACGAGCAGTACTTC,CASSSGIYEQYF
TRBV19,.,once,TRBJ2-1,TGTGCCAGCAATGGGTGGGCCGACAATGAGCAGTTCTTC,CASNGWADNEQFF
TRBV27,.,.,TRBJ2-7,TGTGCCAGCAGTGAGGGTGCCCACGAGCAGTACTTC,CASSEGAHEQYF
TRBV30,TRBD1,.,TRBJ1-5,TGTGCCTGGAGCCACCGGGACAGGGATACTCAGCCCCAGCATTTT,CAWSHRDRDTQPQHF
TRBV7-2,TRBD2,.,TRBJ2-1,TGTGCCAGCAGCTTAGTTGGGGGGGGGACCTATTACAATGAGCAGTTCTTC,CASSLVGGGTYYNEQFF
TRBV18,.,.,TRBJ2-5,TGTGCCAGCTCACGCGGTCAAGAGACCCAGTACTTC,CASSRGQETQYF
TRBV7-5,.,.,TRBJ1-5,TGTGCCAGAAGCTTTGGACAGCCCAATAGCAATCAGCCCCAGCATTTT,CARSFGQPNSNQPQHF
TRBV19,TRBD1,.,TRBJ2-1,TGTGCCAGTAGTACAGGGGGAGATGAGCAGTTCTTC,CASSTGGDEQFF
TRBV19,TRBD1,.,TRBJ2-3,TGTGCCAGTAGTCCAGGACAGGGGGTAGGCACAGATACGCAGTATTTT,CASSPGQGVGTDTQYF
TRBV19,.,once,TRBJ1-2,TGTGCCAGTAGTATAGGGACAATAAATGGCTACACCTTC,CASSIGTINGYTF
TRBV2,TRBD1,few,TRBJ1-3,TGTGCCAGCAGGGGGACAGGGGCCGGAAACACCATATATTTT,CASRGTGAGNTIYF
TRBV19,.,.,TRBJ2-7,TGTGCCAGTAGTATAGATGGTCGAGGATACTACGAGCAGTACTTC,CASSIDGRGYYEQYF